These 10 T cell receptor beta chains were sequenced from one sample in a study of blood T cell repertoires in COVID-19. This table comes from immunoSEQ multiplex PCR, and its TCRdb copy is limited to in-frame clones, with some not included. The table shows about 250,000 clones, with 80% to 85% occurring only once. The sequenced sample consisted of peripheral blood. These TCRs come from a person between 65 and 80 years old with COVID-19, enrolled during active disease.

The V call is TRBV14, the J call TRBJ2-2; 7 nucleotides line up with TRBD2. V shed 2 bases, J shed 13 bases, and the junction held 7 bases outside the gene matches. The CDR3 runs to 13 residues. CDR1 and CDR2 (germline): SGHDN, FVKESK. The CDR3 region is CASSQILGGSLFF. The CDR3 nucleotides read TGTGCCAGCAGCCAAATCCTCGGGGGGTCGCTGTTTTTT.

This rearrangement joins TRBV4-2 to TRBJ1-5; D gene uncertain. Deletions cut 1 base from V and 6 bases from J, with 13 bases between. The germline gives CDR1 LGHNA, CDR2 YNFKEQ. There are 15 residues in the CDR3. The CDR3 bases are TGTGCCAGCAGCCAAGTCGCCGAGAGGAGTCAGCCCCAGCATTTT. Encoded protein: CASSQVAERSQPQHF.

V and J are TRBV7-2 and TRBJ2-5, with 10 nucleotides matching TRBD1. Germline V gene lookup returns CDR1 SGHTA and CDR2 FQGNSA. The CDR3 totals 14 residues. V gave up 7 bases and J gave up 5 bases; unmatched junction bases: 7. The CDR3: CASKPGQGLETQYF. CDR3 coding DNA: TGTGCCAGCAAACCGGGACAGGGGTTGGAGACCCAGTACTTC.

A single count supports this clone. The genes are TRBV9 and TRBJ1-2; D perhaps matches TRBD1 (6 bases). This CDR3 region has 15 residues. Germline CDR1 reads SGDLS; CDR2 reads YYNGEE. V shed 0 bases and J shed 0 bases, with 9 bases lying between them. DNA of the CDR3: TGTGCCAGCAGCGTAGTAACAGGGTCTAACTATGGCTACACCTTC. Translating it yields CASSVVTGSNYGYTF.

Only one count was recorded for this clone. The gene calls are TRBV11-2 and TRBJ2-7; 9 positions agree with TRBD1. The CDR3 length is 14 residues. V lost 6 bases and J lost 6; bases outside the gene matches: 9. Germline assignment: CDR1 SGHAT and CDR2 FQNNGV. Here the CDR3 reads CASSARDREGEQYF. In nucleotides, the CDR3 is TGTGCCAGCAGTGCCCGGGACAGGGAAGGCGAGCAGTACTTC.

The rearrangement uses TRBV6-5 and TRBJ2-7; D perhaps matches TRBD1 (7 bases). Germline lookup yields CDR1 MNHEY and CDR2 SVGAGI. V was shortened by 5 bases and J by 3 bases, with 17 bases between the two germline ends. This CDR3 is 15 amino acids long. The CDR3 protein is CASSTGGRGVYEQYF. The CDR3, as DNA: TGTGCCAGCAGTACCGGGGGCAGGGGGGTCTACGAGCAGTACTTC.

The V gene is TRBV28, the J gene TRBJ2-7, with 10 bases matching TRBD1. The V and J ends lost 4 bases and 3 bases, in that order; junction bases with no gene match: 12. Germline V CDR1 and CDR2: MDHEN, SYDVKM. The length of the CDR3 is 17 residues. Written as DNA, the CDR3 is TGTGCCAGCAGTTCAGGCGACAGGGGGCTTGGGGACTACGAGCAGTACTTC. It is translated as CASSSGDRGLGDYEQYF.

J is TRBJ2-7 and V is TRBV6-5, with D unclear. The CDR3 extends over 14 amino acids. Deletions cut 5 bases from V and 4 bases from J, with 15 bases between. Germline V gene lookup returns CDR1 MNHEY and CDR2 SVGAGI. CDR3 coding DNA: TGTGCCAGCAGTCTCCATCGAGGTTCATACGAGCAGTACTTC. It translates to CASSLHRGSYEQYF.

This clone was observed a few times. The rearrangement links TRBV4-3 to TRBJ1-5, with no clear D. Germline V gene lookup returns CDR1 LGHNA and CDR2 YSLEER. V shed 4 bases and J shed 6 bases, with 16 bases lying between them. The CDR3 runs to 15 residues. The CDR3: CASSPGLGLTQPQHF. The CDR3 bases are TGCGCCAGCAGCCCGGGGTTAGGGTTGACTCAGCCCCAGCATTTT.

This clone appeared once. V and J are TRBV19 and TRBJ1-4; tentatively, D is TRBD1 (6 bases). V shed 1 base and J shed 4 bases, with 16 bases lying between them. Germline values: CDR1 LNHDA, CDR2 SQIVND (reference sequence). This CDR3 is 17 amino acids long. The CDR3, as DNA: TGTGCCAGTAGTATAGTGCCTGACAGGCCTGATAATGAAAAACTGTTTTTT. Its translation: CASSIVPDRPDNEKLFF.